The 21 T cell receptor beta chains presented below share a single source sample, sequenced in a study of shared clonotypes between healthy human individuals. Data came from immunoSEQ multiplex PCR; TCRdb stores just in-frame clones and leaves some out. Of about 1.1 million clones listed, 70% to 80% are singletons. Sample: memory CD4+ T cells from PBMCs. Subset indicated: CD45RA-negative fraction. Receptors were obtained from a man younger than 30 in good health. Some clones in this sample may be carry-over from other donors' samples.

The rearrangement links TRBV7-8 to TRBJ2-5; D is ambiguous. CDR3 length: 13 amino acids. Germline loops: CDR1 SGHVS, CDR2 FQNEAQ. V gave up 2 bases and J gave up 2 bases, with 6 bases separating them. The CDR3 DNA sequence: TGTGCCAGCAGCTTATTCAGGCAAGAGACCCAGTACTTC. It is translated as CASSLFRQETQYF.

With regard to this clone: The sample holds other DNA sequences that translate to the same CDR3. V is TRBV28 and J is TRBJ2-5, with D perhaps given as TRBD1 or TRBD2 (6 bases each). Trimming took 3 bases from V and 5 from J, leaving 13 bases between them. The CDR3 is 14 amino acids. The germline CDR1 and CDR2 sequences are MDHEN and SYDVKM. The CDR3 reads CASSFGGGQETQYF. In DNA, the CDR3 is TGTGCCAGCAGTTTTGGTGGGGGGCAGGAGACCCAGTACTTC.

V is TRBV2 and J is TRBJ1-4; 8 bases are a match to TRBD1. The J segment lost 8 bases and the V segment lost 2 bases, leaving 10 bases of the junction unmatched. CDR1 and CDR2 (germline): SNHLY, FYNNEI. CDR3 length equals 16 residues. The CDR3 region is CASSELTGVESEKLFF. Written as DNA, the CDR3 is TGTGCCAGCAGTGAATTGACAGGGGTTGAGTCGGAAAAACTGTTTTTT.

The chain is built from TRBV5-1 and TRBJ1-1, with D unresolved. V lost 5 bases, J lost 1 base, and 9 bases lay in between. Germline V gene lookup returns CDR1 SGHRS and CDR2 YFSETQ. The CDR3 consists of 13 residues. The CDR3 DNA follows: TGCGCCAGCAGGTACGGTCAGAACACTGAAGCTTTCTTT. Residues: CASRYGQNTEAFF.

The table lists this clone with many counts. In the same sample, other DNA sequences code for this CDR3. The V gene is TRBV9, the J gene TRBJ2-5; 7 positions agree with TRBD2. There are 13 residues in the CDR3. The trim removed 2 bases at V and 4 bases at J, leaving 2 bases unmatched. Germline lookup yields CDR1 SGDLS and CDR2 YYNGEE. Written as DNA, the CDR3 is TGTGCCAGCAGCGTGGGAGGGGCAGAGACCCAGTACTTC. Protein: CASSVGGAETQYF.

This clone showed up just a few times. V is TRBV27 and J is TRBJ2-1; 9 bases align to TRBD1. The V gene end was trimmed by 5 bases and the J gene end by 10 bases; junction bases not matched to a gene: 6. Germline V CDR1 and CDR2: MNHEY, SMNVEV (reference sequence). The CDR3 sequence is 13 residues long. The CDR3 region has the DNA TGTGCCAGCAGTCCGGGGACAGGGCGGGAGCAGTTCTTC. It encodes CASSPGTGREQFF.

This rearrangement joins TRBV5-1 to TRBJ2-1; D possibly uses TRBD1 or TRBD2 (5 bases each). Trimming removed 3 bases from V and 8 bases from J, with 12 bases in between. The CDR3 contains 13 residues. Germline-derived CDR1 and CDR2 are SGHRS and YFSETQ. The CDR3 is CASSWGWDDEQFF. The CDR3 DNA follows: TGCGCCAGCAGCTGGGGTTGGGACGATGAGCAGTTCTTC.

This clone was detected ten times or more. This sequence joins TRBV28 and TRBJ2-7; D call uncertain. Germline V gene data show CDR1 as MDHEN and CDR2 as SYDVKM. The CDR3 totals 13 residues. V shed 7 bases and J shed 7 bases, with 17 bases lying between them. CDR3 sequence (DNA): TGTGCCAGCACCTTTGGTGGAGTACCGGAGCAGTACTTC. Its protein is CASTFGGVPEQYF. The full variable domain, rest sourced from reference TRBV28 and TRBJ2-7, is DVKVTQSSRYLVKRTGEKVFLECVQDMDHENMFWYRQDPGLGLRLIYFSYDVKMKEKGDIPEGYSVSREKKERFSLILESASTNQTSMYLCASTFGGVPEQYFGPGTRLTVT.

The genes are TRBV27 and TRBJ2-2; D is unclear. V lost 4 bases and J lost 1, with 16 bases in between. CDR1 is MNHEY and CDR2 is SMNVEV in the germline V gene (reference sequence). There are 17 residues in the CDR3. The CDR3 region is CASSSRLRSLNTGELFF. The CDR3 region has the DNA TGTGCCAGCAGTTCCCGACTTAGGAGCCTGAACACCGGGGAGCTGTTTTTT.

This CDR3 reads CASSFDGEQFF. The DNA for the CDR3 is TGTGCCAGCAGTTTCGATGGTGAGCAGTTCTTC. The chain links TRBV28 to TRBJ2-1; D is undetermined. Trimming pared 3 bases from V and 9 bases from J, leaving 6 bases between. This CDR3 comprises 11 residues. Per the germline V gene, CDR1 is MDHEN and CDR2 is SYDVKM.

This sequence joins TRBV4-1 and TRBJ2-2; 8 nucleotides align to TRBD2. Unmatched junction bases numbered 7, after V lost 1 base and J lost 0 bases. The CDR3 spans 18 residues. Germline CDR1 MGHRA, CDR2 YSYEKL. This CDR3 is CASSQGTVAGPNTGELFF. CDR3 nucleotides: TGCGCCAGCAGCCAAGGGACCGTAGCGGGACCGAACACCGGGGAGCTGTTTTTT.

The genes are TRBV5-1 and TRBJ2-5; 7 nucleotides agree with TRBD2. V lost 4 bases, J lost 2 bases, and 8 bases stayed unmatched. The CDR3 consists of 15 residues. Per the germline V gene, CDR1 is SGHRS and CDR2 is YFSETQ. CDR3 loop: CASSPTLANQETQYF. The CDR3 DNA follows: TGCGCCAGCAGCCCGACACTAGCGAATCAAGAGACCCAGTACTTC.

This clone has at least ten counts. This sequence joins TRBV9 and TRBJ2-5; 8 positions agree with TRBD1. The CDR3 has 13 amino acids. The germline V gene encodes CDR1 SGDLS and CDR2 YYNGEE. The V and J ends lost 5 bases and 2 bases, in that order; junction bases with no gene match: 2. CDR3 residues: CASSRTGQETQYF. CDR3 nucleotides: TGTGCCAGCAGTCGGACAGGGCAAGAGACCCAGTACTTC.

This clone was seen many times. The chain has TRBV28 and TRBJ1-2, with TRBD1 identical over 8 bases. CDR3 length equals 14 residues. Germline CDR1 reads MDHEN; CDR2 reads SYDVKM. After removal of 6 bases from V and 8 bases from J, the junction contained 11 bases not matched to a gene. The CDR3 protein is CASRLQGDEGGYTF. Written as DNA, the CDR3 is TGTGCCAGCAGGCTACAGGGGGACGAGGGGGGCTACACCTTC.

The V call is TRBV6-6, the J call TRBJ1-1; D may be TRBD1 (6 bases). The CDR3 is 16 residues long. Germline values: CDR1 MNHNY, CDR2 SVGAGI (reference sequence). V lost 2 bases, J lost 4 bases, and 17 bases lay in between. CDR3 nucleotide sequence: TGTGCCAGCAGTTACCTAGGGGGAGGGTGGTCCACTGAAGCTTTCTTT. This encodes CASSYLGGGWSTEAFF.

The gene calls are TRBV14 and TRBJ1-5; 8 nucleotides agree with TRBD1. CDR3 length: 16 residues. Germline lookup yields CDR1 SGHDN and CDR2 FVKESK. The V and J ends lost 2 bases and 6 bases, in that order; junction bases with no gene match: 9. Here the CDR3 DNA reads TGTGCCAGCAGCCAATCTCAGACAGGGGCCGGTCAGCCCCAGCATTTT. As protein: CASSQSQTGAGQPQHF.

The rearrangement uses TRBV28 and TRBJ2-5; 9 bases map to TRBD1. Matching the DNA end better, TRBJ2-7 makes the J call doubtful. Germline CDR1 reads MDHEN; CDR2 reads SYDVKM. The CDR3 loop spans 17 amino acids. CDR3 sequence (DNA): TGTGCCAGCAGCCCGGACAGGGGTAAAAGGGTGGCCTACGAGCAGTACTTC. This encodes CASSPDRGKRVAYEQYF.

The gene calls are TRBV10-3 and TRBJ1-1; D uncertain. CDR1 ENHRY and CDR2 SYGVKD come from the germline V gene. CDR3 length: 13 amino acids. V dropped 2 bases and J dropped 4 bases, with 8 bases sitting between them. As DNA, the CDR3 is TGTGCCATCAGTGAGACGGGAATCACTGAAGCTTTCTTT. Amino acids: CAISETGITEAFF.

CDR3: CATKGDNDSNQPQHF. The CDR3 coding sequence is TGCGCCACCAAGGGGGACAACGATAGCAATCAGCCCCAGCATTTT. The gene calls are TRBV10-1 and TRBJ1-5, with D maybe TRBD1 (6 bases). Trimming cost V 10 bases and J 0 bases, with 16 bases left between them. There are 15 residues in the CDR3. The germline gives CDR1 WNHNN, CDR2 SYGVQD (reference sequence).

The chain has TRBV7-7 and TRBJ2-5, with 8 bases fitting TRBD1. The CDR3 loop spans 13 amino acids. The V and J ends lost 5 bases and 2 bases, in that order; junction bases with no gene match: 1. The germline V gene encodes CDR1 SSHAT and CDR2 FNYEAQ (reference sequence). CDR3 DNA: TGTGCCAGCAGCCGACAGGGGCAAGAGACCCAGTACTTC. This encodes CASSRQGQETQYF.

V gene TRBV5-1 combines with J gene TRBJ2-7; weak D call: TRBD2 (5 bases). V was cut by 0 bases and J by 0 bases, with 10 bases left in between. The CDR3 contains 15 residues. The germline CDR1 and CDR2 sequences are SGHRS and YFSETQ. CDR3 nucleotide sequence: TGCGCCAGCAGCTTGGACGGGATGAGCTCCTACGAGCAGTACTTC. Protein sequence: CASSLDGMSSYEQYF.